This T cell receptor beta chain was observed in a study of shared clonotypes between healthy human individuals. Study findings and constraints: Against clonotypes common to all four donors, non-shared ones had lower generation probabilities.

Division of CD4+ cells produced a CD45RA+ naive subset and a CD45RA-negative memory subset. About this clone itself: What it binds is not known.

TCRdb's table, derived via immunoSEQ multiplex PCR, lists solely in-frame clones and lacks some. The table has roughly 2 million clones, approximately 94% seen once. Germline V lookup: CDR1 SGHRS, CDR2 YFSETQ. The CDR3 loop spans 13 amino acids. Trimming removed 2 bases from V and 11 bases from J, with 11 bases in between. This sequence originates from a man between 18 and 29 years old in good health. The chain combines TRBV5-1 with TRBJ1-6; D gene unclear. The sequencing sample was made of naive CD4+ T cells sorted from blood. Subset specified: CD45RA+ positively selected. The DNA of the CDR3 is TGCGCCAGCAGCTTAACTGGGGAGCCACCCCTCCACTTT. Translation gives CASSLTGEPPLHF.